These 5 T cell receptor beta chains came from one sample sequenced in a study of tumor and adjacent non-tumor tissue in lung cancer (dated by TCRdb to the late 2010s). The library was prepared using multiplex PCR. The run used an Illumina HiSeq 2500. Following protocols modified from ARM-PCR, the researchers constructed TCRbeta libraries through three rounds of nested PCR with primers (Table S4). TCRdb took the public reads, trimmed them with fastp at Q25, ran MiXCR for clone calling and kept in-frame beta chains. Every entry covers one CDR3 protein and lists the most common genes and DNA from its rows. This sample has over 100,000 distinct CDR3 sequences in its table, and roughly 77% of those were observed once. About 40% of the sample rests with the top ten. RNA was isolated from bulk unsorted tissue, and RNA quality was assessed with a NanoDrop ND-1000 and an Agilent 2100. Sequencing was done on a sample of lung tumor tissue. The source is an older woman with non-small cell lung cancer.

The chain combines TRBV28 with TRBJ2-7; either TRBD1 or TRBD2 may fit D (5 bases each). The V and J ends lost 5 bases and 4 bases respectively, with 15 bases between them. Germline V gene data show CDR1 as MDHEN and CDR2 as SYDVKM. This CDR3 comprises 14 residues. CDR3 bases: TGTGCCAGCAGTCTGAAGGGACCGCCGTACGAGCAGTACTTC. Translation: CASSLKGPPYEQYF.

The rearrangement links TRBV12-3 or TRBV12-4 to TRBJ1-2; D remains unclear. The CDR3 extends over 13 amino acids. V lost 4 bases, J lost 8 bases, and 14 bases lay in between. The CDR3 sequence is CASSYGEGTGYTF. CDR3 coding DNA: TGTGCCAGCAGTTACGGCGAGGGAACGGGCTACACCTTC.

Turning to this clonotype: The junction does not match germline at one end; this may be a read error. This sequence joins TRBV10-3 and TRBJ1-5; D is ambiguous. The CDR3 has 14 amino acids. CDR1 and CDR2 from the germline V gene are ENHRY and SYGVKD. Written as DNA, the CDR3 is TGTGCCATCAGTGAGGGCGGGTTCAATCAGCCCCAACATTTT. This codes for CAISEGGFNQPQHF.

Comment on this clonotype: A read error may account for a junction end that differs from germline. The V gene is TRBV11-3, the J gene TRBJ2-1; D unresolved. This CDR3 has 12 residues. From germline, CDR1 is SGHNT and CDR2 YENEEA. The CDR3 reads CTSSLDMDEHFF. DNA of the CDR3: TGTACCAGCAGCTTAGATATGGATGAGCACTTCTTC.

Note on this clonotype: Germline and junction disagree at one end, which may indicate a read error. V usage is TRBV11-2 and J usage is TRBJ2-3; D might be TRBD1 or TRBD2, each matching 5 bases. The CDR3 is made up of 15 amino acids. Germline V CDR1 and CDR2: SGHAT, FQNNGV. The CDR3 coding sequence is TGTGCTAGCAGCGCCACTGGGACGGCCCCAGATACGCAGTATTTT. Protein sequence: CASSATGTAPDTQYF.